The rows below give T cell receptor beta chains drawn from one sample of a study of regulatory T cells in long-lasting Graves disease. Using its own MiXCR run on the multiplex PCR reads, TCRdb lists one record per CDR3 protein. The table has about 540,000 distinct CDR3 sequences, roughly 12% seen once. These same data were also listed under a study on T cells in Graves' hyperthyroidism and ophthalmopathy.

The starting material was peripheral blood mononuclear cells (PBMCs), obtained at new diagnosis, from a patient treated with antithyroid drugs. The receptors come from a man aged 25 to 45 with Graves disease. The CDR3 runs from the conserved cysteine through the conserved F or W. D genes are given only for firm matches. Some rows have no size entry. The others give once, few or many, or a class for an expanded clone.

j_gene: TRBJ1-5; abundance: few; d_gene: NA; v_gene: TRBV27; CDR3aa: CASSLGARNQPQHF; CDR3nt: TGTGCCAGCAGTTTAGGCGCTCGCAATCAGCCCCAGCATTTT
j_gene: TRBJ1-6; abundance: many; d_gene: NA; v_gene: TRBV12-3/TRBV12-4; CDR3aa: CASSPAAGVISPLHF; CDR3nt: TGTGCCAGCAGCCCGGCGGCAGGGGTTATTTCACCCCTCCACTTT
j_gene: TRBJ1-1; abundance: NA; d_gene: NA; v_gene: TRBV7-2; CDR3aa: CASSPRSTTEAFF; CDR3nt: TGTGCCAGCAGCCCCCGTTCCACCACTGAAGCTTTCTTT
j_gene: TRBJ1-4; abundance: few; d_gene: NA; v_gene: TRBV19; CDR3aa: CASSPTGTSGKLFF; CDR3nt: TGTGCCAGTAGTCCCACGGGGACTTCGGGAAAACTGTTTTTT
j_gene: TRBJ1-2; abundance: NA; d_gene: NA; v_gene: TRBV20-1; CDR3aa: CSARAPRLLDYGYAF; CDR3nt: TGCAGTGCCCGAGCCCCGAGACTCCTTGACTATGGCTACGCCTTC
j_gene: TRBJ2-1; abundance: few; d_gene: NA; v_gene: TRBV10-3; CDR3aa: CAIQPTNDYNEQFF; CDR3nt: TGTGCCATCCAACCAACTAACGACTACAATGAGCAGTTCTTC
j_gene: TRBJ2-1; abundance: few; d_gene: NA; v_gene: TRBV7-3; CDR3aa: CASSSSRGDNEQFF; CDR3nt: TGTGCCAGCAGCTCATCTCGGGGAGACAATGAGCAGTTCTTC
j_gene: TRBJ1-3; abundance: NA; d_gene: NA; v_gene: TRBV7-9; CDR3aa: CASSLDRMNTIYF; CDR3nt: TGTGCCAGCAGCTTAGACAGGATGAACACCATATATTTT
j_gene: TRBJ2-7; abundance: few; d_gene: TRBD2; v_gene: TRBV14; CDR3aa: CASSVRMGSGSWEQYF; CDR3nt: TGTGCCAGCAGCGTAAGGATGGGTAGCGGGAGCTGGGAGCAGTACTTC
j_gene: TRBJ2-7; abundance: NA; d_gene: NA; v_gene: TRBV24-1; CDR3aa: CATSDKWALSGVQYF; CDR3nt: TGTGCCACCAGTGATAAGTGGGCCCTGAGTGGGGTGCAGTACTTC
j_gene: TRBJ2-3; abundance: many; d_gene: TRBD2; v_gene: TRBV20-1; CDR3aa: CSASLSGRGTDTQYF; CDR3nt: TGCAGTGCTAGCCTTAGCGGGAGGGGCACAGATACGCAGTATTTT
j_gene: TRBJ1-5; abundance: many; d_gene: NA; v_gene: TRBV24-1; CDR3aa: CATSEPGDDSNQPQHF; CDR3nt: TGTGCCACCAGTGAGCCAGGAGATGATAGCAATCAGCCCCAGCATTTT
j_gene: TRBJ2-3; abundance: many; d_gene: TRBD2; v_gene: TRBV19; CDR3aa: CASSTGLAGTDTQYF; CDR3nt: TGTGCCAGCAGTACGGGACTAGCGGGAACAGATACGCAGTATTTT
j_gene: TRBJ2-3; abundance: NA; d_gene: TRBD1; v_gene: TRBV5-6; CDR3aa: CASSWGQGTDTQYF; CDR3nt: TGTGCCAGCAGCTGGGGACAGGGGACAGATACGCAGTATTTT
j_gene: TRBJ1-4; abundance: NA; d_gene: TRBD1; v_gene: TRBV10-3; CDR3aa: CAISEGVRTGDEKLFF; CDR3nt: TGTGCCATCAGTGAGGGGGTTAGGACAGGGGATGAAAAACTGTTTTTT
j_gene: TRBJ2-5; abundance: many; d_gene: TRBD2; v_gene: TRBV7-8; CDR3aa: CASSLALQGRVRETQYF; CDR3nt: TGTGCCAGCAGCTTAGCGCTCCAAGGGAGGGTACGAGAGACCCAGTACTTC
j_gene: TRBJ1-2; abundance: many; d_gene: NA; v_gene: TRBV7-2; CDR3aa: CASSLTGAGYTF; CDR3nt: TGTGCCAGCAGCTTAACGGGGGCTGGCTACACCTTC
j_gene: TRBJ1-1; abundance: many; d_gene: TRBD1; v_gene: TRBV12-5; CDR3aa: CASGLVLSLGTVNTEAFF; CDR3nt: TGTGCTAGTGGTTTGGTACTTTCCTTGGGGACAGTAAACACTGAAGCTTTCTTT
j_gene: TRBJ1-1; abundance: many; d_gene: NA; v_gene: TRBV5-1; CDR3aa: CASSPSPGQNTEAFF; CDR3nt: TGCGCCAGCAGCCCCTCGCCGGGACAGAACACTGAAGCTTTCTTT
j_gene: TRBJ2-3; abundance: few; d_gene: NA; v_gene: TRBV7-8; CDR3aa: CASSLVRGAITDTQYF; CDR3nt: TGTGCCAGCAGCTTAGTCAGAGGGGCAATCACAGATACGCAGTATTTT
j_gene: TRBJ2-1; abundance: many; d_gene: NA; v_gene: TRBV27; CDR3aa: CASSTGTNNEQFF; CDR3nt: TGTGCCAGCAGTACCGGGACCAACAATGAGCAGTTCTTC
j_gene: TRBJ2-1; abundance: many; d_gene: TRBD1; v_gene: TRBV29-1; CDR3aa: CSAQTEQGAHNEQFF; CDR3nt: TGCAGCGCGCAAACGGAACAGGGGGCACACAATGAGCAGTTCTTC
j_gene: TRBJ2-7; abundance: many; d_gene: NA; v_gene: TRBV20-1; CDR3aa: CSASADEQYF; CDR3nt: TGCAGTGCTAGCGCGGACGAGCAGTACTTC
j_gene: TRBJ1-3; abundance: NA; d_gene: NA; v_gene: TRBV15; CDR3aa: CATSRAGTSIYF; CDR3nt: TGTGCCACCAGCAGAGCTGGGACATCCATATATTTT
j_gene: TRBJ2-3; abundance: few; d_gene: TRBD2; v_gene: TRBV19; CDR3aa: CASAGGGDTQYF; CDR3nt: TGTGCCAGTGCGGGAGGCGGAGATACGCAGTATTTT
j_gene: TRBJ2-3; abundance: NA; d_gene: NA; v_gene: TRBV7-2; CDR3aa: CASSLGPTDAQYF; CDR3nt: TGTGCCAGCAGCTTAGGGCCCACAGATGCGCAGTATTTT
j_gene: TRBJ2-1; abundance: once; d_gene: TRBD2; v_gene: TRBV11-3; CDR3aa: CASSLTGTSVGEQFF; CDR3nt: TGTGCCAGCAGCTTAACCGGGACTAGCGTGGGGGAGCAGTTCTTC
j_gene: TRBJ2-3; abundance: NA; d_gene: NA; v_gene: TRBV14; CDR3aa: CASSQVNRGTDTQYF; CDR3nt: TGTGCCAGCAGCCAAGTTAACAGAGGCACAGATACGCAGTATTTT
j_gene: TRBJ2-7; abundance: few; d_gene: NA; v_gene: TRBV30; CDR3aa: CAWTQSGYTLGEQYF; CDR3nt: TGTGCCTGGACCCAAAGCGGGTATACCCTCGGAGAGCAGTACTTC
j_gene: TRBJ2-7; abundance: many; d_gene: TRBD2; v_gene: TRBV14; CDR3aa: CASSQEKVFLRGLAGSSLYEQYF; CDR3nt: TGTGCCAGCAGCCAAGAGAAGGTGTTCCTCCGGGGACTAGCGGGTTCGAGCCTCTACGAGCAGTACTTC
j_gene: TRBJ2-7; abundance: many; d_gene: NA; v_gene: TRBV5-1; CDR3aa: CASSLGLPTYEQYF; CDR3nt: TGCGCCAGCAGCTTGGGACTCCCTACCTACGAGCAGTACTTC
j_gene: TRBJ2-1; abundance: many; d_gene: NA; v_gene: TRBV3-1; CDR3aa: CASSHLTEQFF; CDR3nt: TGTGCCAGCAGCCACCTGACTGAGCAGTTCTTC
j_gene: TRBJ2-5; abundance: many; d_gene: TRBD1; v_gene: TRBV20-1; CDR3aa: CSAPGTGGISKTQYF; CDR3nt: TGCAGTGCTCCCGGGACAGGGGGCATCAGTAAGACCCAGTACTTC
j_gene: TRBJ2-6; abundance: many; d_gene: NA; v_gene: TRBV25-1; CDR3aa: CASSEGTVVAGANVLTF; CDR3nt: TGTGCCAGCAGTGAAGGGACGGTGGTGGCTGGGGCCAACGTCCTGACTTTC
j_gene: TRBJ2-7; abundance: many; d_gene: NA; v_gene: TRBV7-9; CDR3aa: CASSFPPHYEQYF; CDR3nt: TGTGCCAGCAGCTTCCCCCCCCACTACGAGCAGTACTTC
j_gene: TRBJ2-1; abundance: NA; d_gene: NA; v_gene: TRBV12-3/TRBV12-4; CDR3aa: CASSLEGGPYNEQFF; CDR3nt: TGTGCCAGCAGTTTAGAAGGAGGACCCTACAATGAGCAGTTCTTC
j_gene: TRBJ2-7; abundance: NA; d_gene: TRBD1; v_gene: TRBV6-1; CDR3aa: CASSEGTGGEQYF; CDR3nt: TGTGCCAGCAGTGAAGGGACAGGGGGCGAGCAGTACTTC
j_gene: TRBJ1-5; abundance: many; d_gene: TRBD1; v_gene: TRBV30; CDR3aa: CAWGTGGNQPQHF; CDR3nt: TGTGCCTGGGGTACAGGGGGCAATCAGCCCCAGCATTTT
j_gene: TRBJ2-1; abundance: few; d_gene: NA; v_gene: TRBV7-3; CDR3aa: CASSLTSGANEQFF; CDR3nt: TGTGCCAGCAGCTTAACTTCGGGAGCCAATGAGCAGTTCTTC
j_gene: TRBJ1-6; abundance: NA; d_gene: NA; v_gene: TRBV2; CDR3aa: CASRPAYNSPLHF; CDR3nt: TGTGCCAGCAGGCCAGCTTATAATTCACCCCTCCACTTT
j_gene: TRBJ2-2; abundance: many; d_gene: TRBD2; v_gene: TRBV7-2; CDR3aa: CASPIRLAANTGELFF; CDR3nt: TGTGCCAGCCCTATTCGGCTAGCGGCGAACACCGGGGAGCTGTTTTTT
j_gene: TRBJ2-3; abundance: few; d_gene: NA; v_gene: TRBV29-1; CDR3aa: CSVDERQPPWNTQYF; CDR3nt: TGCAGCGTTGACGAGAGACAGCCCCCTTGGAATACGCAGTATTTT
j_gene: TRBJ2-1; abundance: many; d_gene: TRBD2; v_gene: TRBV5-1; CDR3aa: CASSLAPGLAGGEQFF; CDR3nt: TGCGCCAGCAGCTTGGCCCCGGGGCTAGCGGGCGGTGAGCAGTTCTTC
j_gene: TRBJ2-7; abundance: few; d_gene: NA; v_gene: TRBV19; CDR3aa: CASSETGTAAYEQYF; CDR3nt: TGTGCCAGTAGTGAGACCGGGACGGCTGCCTACGAGCAGTACTTC
j_gene: TRBJ2-6; abundance: NA; d_gene: NA; v_gene: TRBV20-1; CDR3aa: CSAGRSGANVLTF; CDR3nt: TGCAGTGCAGGACGCTCTGGGGCCAACGTCCTGACTTTC
j_gene: TRBJ1-1; abundance: NA; d_gene: NA; v_gene: TRBV5-1; CDR3aa: CASSYQENTEAFF; CDR3nt: TGCGCCAGCAGCTACCAGGAGAACACTGAAGCTTTCTTT
j_gene: TRBJ2-7; abundance: many; d_gene: TRBD1; v_gene: TRBV25-1; CDR3aa: CASSGRGQAYEQYF; CDR3nt: TGTGCCAGCAGTGGCAGGGGGCAGGCCTACGAGCAGTACTTC
j_gene: TRBJ2-7; abundance: NA; d_gene: NA; v_gene: TRBV18; CDR3aa: CASSPPTGHEQYF; CDR3nt: TGTGCCAGCTCACCTCCTACAGGGCACGAGCAGTACTTC
j_gene: TRBJ2-3; abundance: many; d_gene: TRBD2; v_gene: TRBV12-3/TRBV12-4; CDR3aa: CASSPGTSESTDTQYF; CDR3nt: TGTGCCAGCAGCCCTGGGACTAGCGAGAGCACAGATACGCAGTATTTT